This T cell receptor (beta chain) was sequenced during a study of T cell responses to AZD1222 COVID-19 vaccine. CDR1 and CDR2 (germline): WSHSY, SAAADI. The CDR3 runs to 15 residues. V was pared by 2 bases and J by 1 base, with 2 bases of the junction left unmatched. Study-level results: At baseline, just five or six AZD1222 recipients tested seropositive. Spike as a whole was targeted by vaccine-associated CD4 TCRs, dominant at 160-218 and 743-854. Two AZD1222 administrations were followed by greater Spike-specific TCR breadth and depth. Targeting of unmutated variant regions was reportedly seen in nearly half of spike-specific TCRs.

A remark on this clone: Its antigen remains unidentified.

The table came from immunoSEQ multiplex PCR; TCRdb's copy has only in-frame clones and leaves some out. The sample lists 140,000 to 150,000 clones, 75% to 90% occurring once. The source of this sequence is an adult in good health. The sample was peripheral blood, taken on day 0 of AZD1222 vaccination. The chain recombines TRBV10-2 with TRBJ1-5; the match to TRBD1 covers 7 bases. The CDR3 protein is CASSEDRASNQPQHF. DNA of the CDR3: TGCGCCAGCAGTGAGGACAGGGCAAGCAATCAGCCCCAGCATTTT.